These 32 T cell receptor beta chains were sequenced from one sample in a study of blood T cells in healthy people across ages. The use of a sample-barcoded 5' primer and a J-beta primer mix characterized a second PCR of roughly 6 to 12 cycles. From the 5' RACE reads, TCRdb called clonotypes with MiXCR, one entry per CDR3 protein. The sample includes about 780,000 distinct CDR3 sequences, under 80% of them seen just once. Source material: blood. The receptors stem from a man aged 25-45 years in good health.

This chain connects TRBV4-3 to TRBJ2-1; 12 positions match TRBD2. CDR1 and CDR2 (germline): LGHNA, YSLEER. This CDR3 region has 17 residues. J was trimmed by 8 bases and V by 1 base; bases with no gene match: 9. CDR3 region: CASSQVVLAGGPDEQFF. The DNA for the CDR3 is TGCGCCAGCAGCCAAGTGGTCCTAGCGGGGGGGCCGGATGAGCAGTTCTTC.

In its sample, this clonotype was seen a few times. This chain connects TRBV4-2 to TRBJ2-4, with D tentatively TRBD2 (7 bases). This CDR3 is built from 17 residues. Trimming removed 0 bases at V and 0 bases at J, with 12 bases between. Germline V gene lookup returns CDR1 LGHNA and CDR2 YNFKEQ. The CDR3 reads CASSQDTGGQAKNIQYF. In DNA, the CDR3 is TGTGCCAGCAGCCAAGATACGGGGGGACAAGCCAAAAACATTCAGTACTTC.

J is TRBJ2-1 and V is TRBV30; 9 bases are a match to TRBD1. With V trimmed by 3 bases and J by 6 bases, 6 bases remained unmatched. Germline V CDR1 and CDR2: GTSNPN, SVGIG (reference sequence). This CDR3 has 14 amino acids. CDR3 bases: TGTGCCTGGAGCCTCGGGACAGGGCCCAATGAGCAGTTCTTC. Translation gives CAWSLGTGPNEQFF.

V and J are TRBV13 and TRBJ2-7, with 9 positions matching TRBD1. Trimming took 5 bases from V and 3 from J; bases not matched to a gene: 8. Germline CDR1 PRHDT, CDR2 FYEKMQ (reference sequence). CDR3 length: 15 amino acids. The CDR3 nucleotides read TGTGCCAGCAGCGAAACCGGGACAGGGTTCTACGAGCAGTACTTC. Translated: CASSETGTGFYEQYF.

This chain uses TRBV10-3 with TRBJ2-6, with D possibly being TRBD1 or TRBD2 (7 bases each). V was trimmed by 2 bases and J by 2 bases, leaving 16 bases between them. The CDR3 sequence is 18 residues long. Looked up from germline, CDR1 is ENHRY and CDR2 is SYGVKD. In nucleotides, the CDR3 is TGTGCCATCAGTGAGGACGCAGGGGGGGACCCTGGGGCCAACGTCCTGACTTTC. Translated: CAISEDAGGDPGANVLTF.

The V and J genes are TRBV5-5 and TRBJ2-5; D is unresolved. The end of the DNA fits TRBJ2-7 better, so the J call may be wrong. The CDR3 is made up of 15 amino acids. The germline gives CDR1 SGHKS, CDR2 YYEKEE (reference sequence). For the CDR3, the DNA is TGTGCCAGCAGGGCGCGGCCCAACCTACTCTACGAGCAGTACTTC. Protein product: CASRARPNLLYEQYF.

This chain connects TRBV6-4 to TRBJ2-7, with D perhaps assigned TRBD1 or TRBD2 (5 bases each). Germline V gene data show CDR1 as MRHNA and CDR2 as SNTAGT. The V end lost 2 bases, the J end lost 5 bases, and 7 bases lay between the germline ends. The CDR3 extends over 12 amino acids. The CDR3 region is CASSDGGNEQYF. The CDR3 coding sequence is TGTGCCAGCAGTGACGGGGGAAACGAGCAGTACTTC.

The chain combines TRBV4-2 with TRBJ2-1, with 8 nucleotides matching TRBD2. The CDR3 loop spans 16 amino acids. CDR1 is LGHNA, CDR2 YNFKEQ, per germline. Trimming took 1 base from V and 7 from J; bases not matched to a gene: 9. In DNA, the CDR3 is TGTGCCAGCAGCCAAGTCGCCGGGGGGGAGGGAAATGAGCAGTTCTTC. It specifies CASSQVAGGEGNEQFF.

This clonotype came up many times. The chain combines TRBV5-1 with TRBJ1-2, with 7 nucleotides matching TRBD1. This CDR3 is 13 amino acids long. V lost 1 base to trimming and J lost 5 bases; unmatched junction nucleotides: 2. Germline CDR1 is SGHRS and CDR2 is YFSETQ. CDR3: CASSLLQGYGYTF. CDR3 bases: TGCGCCAGCAGCTTGTTACAGGGGTATGGCTACACCTTC.

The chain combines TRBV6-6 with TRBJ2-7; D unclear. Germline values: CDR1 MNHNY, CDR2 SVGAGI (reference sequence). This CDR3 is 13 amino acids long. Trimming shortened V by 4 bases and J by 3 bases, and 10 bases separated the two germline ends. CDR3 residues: CASSWATDYEQYF. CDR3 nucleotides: TGTGCCAGCAGTTGGGCCACCGACTACGAGCAGTACTTC.

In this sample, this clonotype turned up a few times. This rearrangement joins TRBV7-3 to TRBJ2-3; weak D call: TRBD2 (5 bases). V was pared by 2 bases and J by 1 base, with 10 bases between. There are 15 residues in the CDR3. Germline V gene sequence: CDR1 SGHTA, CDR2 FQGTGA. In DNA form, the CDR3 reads TGTGCCAGCAGCTTATTAGCGCAGGGCACAGATACGCAGTATTTT. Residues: CASSLLAQGTDTQYF.

In nucleotides, the CDR3 is TGTGCCAGCAGCGAAGAAGTTGGCTATGGCTACACCTTC. This translates into CASSEEVGYGYTF. The V call is TRBV9, the J call TRBJ1-2; no firm D call. The CDR3 runs to 13 residues. V was clipped by 3 bases and J by 4 bases, with 10 bases between them. CDR1 and CDR2 (germline): SGDLS, YYNGEE.

The CDR3 sequence is CSVEGHPSTDTQYF. CDR3 nucleotide sequence: TGCAGCGTTGAGGGACACCCTAGCACAGATACGCAGTATTTT. The chain recombines TRBV29-1 with TRBJ2-3; weak D call: TRBD1 (6 bases). Germline CDR1 and CDR2: SQVTM and ANQGSEA. CDR3 length equals 14 residues. The V end lost 3 bases, the J end lost 0 bases, and 10 bases lay between the germline ends.

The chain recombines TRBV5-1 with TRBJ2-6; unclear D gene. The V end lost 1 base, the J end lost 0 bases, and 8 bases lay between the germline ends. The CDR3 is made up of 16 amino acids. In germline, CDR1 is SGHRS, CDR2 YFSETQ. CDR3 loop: CASSLLQSSGANVLTF. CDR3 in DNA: TGCGCCAGCAGCTTGTTACAGAGCTCTGGGGCCAACGTCCTGACTTTC.

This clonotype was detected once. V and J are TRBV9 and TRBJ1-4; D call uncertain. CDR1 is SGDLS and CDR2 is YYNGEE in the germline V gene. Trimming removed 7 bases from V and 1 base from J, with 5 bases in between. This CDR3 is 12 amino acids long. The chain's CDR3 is CASAGTNEKLFF. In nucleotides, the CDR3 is TGTGCCAGCGCGGGAACTAATGAAAAACTGTTTTTT. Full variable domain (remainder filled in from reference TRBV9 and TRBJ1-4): DSGVTQTPKHLITATGQRVTLRCSPRSGDLSVYWYQQSLDQGLQFLIQYYNGEERAKGNILERFSAQQFPDLHSELNLSSLELGDSALYFCASAGTNEKLFFGSGTQLSVL.

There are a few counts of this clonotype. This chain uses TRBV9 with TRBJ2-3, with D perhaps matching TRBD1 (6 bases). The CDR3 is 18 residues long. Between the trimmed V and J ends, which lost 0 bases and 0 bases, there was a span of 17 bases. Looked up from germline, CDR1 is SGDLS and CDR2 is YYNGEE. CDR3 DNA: TGTGCCAGCAGCGTAGGTACAGGGTTCTATTCTAGCACAGATACGCAGTATTTT. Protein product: CASSVGTGFYSSTDTQYF.

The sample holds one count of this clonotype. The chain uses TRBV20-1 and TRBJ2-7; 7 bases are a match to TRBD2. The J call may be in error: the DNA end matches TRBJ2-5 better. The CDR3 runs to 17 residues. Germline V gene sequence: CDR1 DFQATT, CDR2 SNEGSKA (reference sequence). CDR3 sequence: CSARDRDERGGIETQYF. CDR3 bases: TGCAGTGCTAGAGATCGAGACGAGCGGGGCGGCATCGAGACCCAGTACTTC.

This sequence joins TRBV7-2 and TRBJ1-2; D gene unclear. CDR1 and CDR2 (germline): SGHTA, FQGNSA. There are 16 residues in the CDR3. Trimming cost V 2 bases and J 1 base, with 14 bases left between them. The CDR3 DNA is TGTGCCAGCAGCTTAACAGTCGGGGTGATTAACTATGGCTACACCTTC. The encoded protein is CASSLTVGVINYGYTF.

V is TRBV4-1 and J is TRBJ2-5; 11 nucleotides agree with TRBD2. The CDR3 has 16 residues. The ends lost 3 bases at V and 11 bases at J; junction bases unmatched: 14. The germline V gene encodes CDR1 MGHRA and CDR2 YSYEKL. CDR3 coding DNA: TGCGCCAGCAGCCACGTACTAGCGGGGGATAACAGGGAGCAGTACTTC. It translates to CASSHVLAGDNREQYF.

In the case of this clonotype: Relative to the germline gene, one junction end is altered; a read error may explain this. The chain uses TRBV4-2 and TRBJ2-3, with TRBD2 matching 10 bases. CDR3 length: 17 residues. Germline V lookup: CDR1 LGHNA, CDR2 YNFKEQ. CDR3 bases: TGTACCAGCAGCCACCCTATAGCGGGGGGCTACACAGATACGCAGTATTTT. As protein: CTSSHPIAGGYTDTQYF.

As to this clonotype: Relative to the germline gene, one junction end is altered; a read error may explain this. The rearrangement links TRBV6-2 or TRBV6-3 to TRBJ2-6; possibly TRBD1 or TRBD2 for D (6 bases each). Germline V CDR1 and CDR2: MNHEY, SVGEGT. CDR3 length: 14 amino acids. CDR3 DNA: TGTGCCAGCAGCGGGGGCTCTGGGGTCAACGTCCTGACTTTC. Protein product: CASSGGSGVNVLTF.

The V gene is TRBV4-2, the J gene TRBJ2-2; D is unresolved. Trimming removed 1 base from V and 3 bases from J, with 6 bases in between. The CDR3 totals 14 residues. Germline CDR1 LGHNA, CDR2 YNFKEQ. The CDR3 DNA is TGTGCCAGCAGCCAAGGTCTCCACACCGGGGAGCTGTTTTTT. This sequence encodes CASSQGLHTGELFF.

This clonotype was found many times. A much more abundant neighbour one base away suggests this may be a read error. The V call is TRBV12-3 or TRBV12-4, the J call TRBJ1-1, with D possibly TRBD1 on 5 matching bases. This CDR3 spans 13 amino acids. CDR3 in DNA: TGTGCCAGCAGCTTAGGGGTGAACACTGAAGCTTTCTTT. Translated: CASSLGVNTEAFF.

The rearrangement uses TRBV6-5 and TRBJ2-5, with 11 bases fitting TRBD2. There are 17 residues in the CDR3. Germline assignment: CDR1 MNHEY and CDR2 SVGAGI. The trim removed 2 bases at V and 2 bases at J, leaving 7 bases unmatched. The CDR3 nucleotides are TGTGCCAGCAGTTACGAGGCGGCTAGCGGGGGGCAAGAGACCCAGTACTTC. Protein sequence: CASSYEAASGGQETQYF.

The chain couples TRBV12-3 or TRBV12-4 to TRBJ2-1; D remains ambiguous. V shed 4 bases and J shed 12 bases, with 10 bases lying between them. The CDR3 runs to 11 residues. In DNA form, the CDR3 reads TGTGCCAGCAGTTCGAGTCCGGTGCAGTTCTTC. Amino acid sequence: CASSSSPVQFF.

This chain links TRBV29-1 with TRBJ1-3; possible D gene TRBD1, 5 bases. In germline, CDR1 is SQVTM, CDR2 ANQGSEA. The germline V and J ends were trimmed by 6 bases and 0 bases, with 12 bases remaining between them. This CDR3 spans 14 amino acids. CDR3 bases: TGCAGCGTCGAACCCCAGGGCTCTGGAAACACCATATATTTT. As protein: CSVEPQGSGNTIYF.

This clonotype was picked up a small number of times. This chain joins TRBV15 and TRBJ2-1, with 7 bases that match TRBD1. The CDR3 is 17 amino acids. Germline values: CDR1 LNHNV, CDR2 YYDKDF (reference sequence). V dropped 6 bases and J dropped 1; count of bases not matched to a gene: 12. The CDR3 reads CATSYLAGTDSYNEQFF. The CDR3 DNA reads TGTGCCACCAGTTATCTCGCCGGGACAGATTCCTACAATGAGCAGTTCTTC.

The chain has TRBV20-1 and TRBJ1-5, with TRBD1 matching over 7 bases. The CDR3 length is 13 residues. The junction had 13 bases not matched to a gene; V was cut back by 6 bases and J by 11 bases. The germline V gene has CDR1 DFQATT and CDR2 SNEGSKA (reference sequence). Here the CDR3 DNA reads TGCAGTGCGGAACAGGGGCCGCAGTGGGCCCAGCATTTT. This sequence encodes CSAEQGPQWAQHF.

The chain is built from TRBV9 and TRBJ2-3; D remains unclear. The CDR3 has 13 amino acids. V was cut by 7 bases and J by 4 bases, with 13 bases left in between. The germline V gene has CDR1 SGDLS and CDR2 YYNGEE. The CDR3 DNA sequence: TGTGCCAGCTTGCCGGGCCCCCCAGATACGCAGTATTTT. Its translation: CASLPGPPDTQYF.

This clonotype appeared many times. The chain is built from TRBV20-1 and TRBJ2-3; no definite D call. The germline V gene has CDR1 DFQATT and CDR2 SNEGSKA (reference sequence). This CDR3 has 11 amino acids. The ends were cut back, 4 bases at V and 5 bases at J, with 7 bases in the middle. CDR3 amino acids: CSATPQDTQYF. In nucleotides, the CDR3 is TGCAGTGCTACGCCGCAAGATACGCAGTATTTT.

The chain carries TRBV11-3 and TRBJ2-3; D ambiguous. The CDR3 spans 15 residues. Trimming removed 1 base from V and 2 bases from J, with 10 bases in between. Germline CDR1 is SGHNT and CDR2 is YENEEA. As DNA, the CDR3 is TGTGCCAGCAGCTTAGGTAACACGGACACAGATACGCAGTATTTT. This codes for CASSLGNTDTDTQYF.

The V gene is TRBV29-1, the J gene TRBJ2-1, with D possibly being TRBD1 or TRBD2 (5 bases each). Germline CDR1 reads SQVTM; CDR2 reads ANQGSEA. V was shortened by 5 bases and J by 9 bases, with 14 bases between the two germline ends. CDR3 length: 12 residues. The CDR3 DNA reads TGCAGCGTTAAGGAGCCTGGGGGTGAGCAGTTCTTC. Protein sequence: CSVKEPGGEQFF.